The 24 T cell receptor beta chains below were found in one sample sequenced in a study of T cells after yellow fever vaccination. Each CDR3 protein gets one entry after TCRdb re-called the 5' RACE reads with MiXCR. The data contain some 600,000 distinct CDR3 sequences, 17% of them singletons. The material sequenced was PBMCs, taken 4 to 5 days after the first yellow fever vaccination. The receptors originated from a man between 18 and 35 years old who received the YFV17D yellow fever vaccine.

This clonotype was observed a handful of times. The rearrangement uses TRBV20-1 and TRBJ2-5; 7 positions match TRBD2. After removal of 6 bases from V and 4 bases from J, the junction contained 17 bases not matched to a gene. Germline loops: CDR1 DFQATT, CDR2 SNEGSKA (reference sequence). This CDR3 contains 16 residues. The CDR3 loop is CSAENPTSARGETQYF. In DNA, the CDR3 is TGCAGTGCCGAAAACCCAACTAGCGCCCGGGGAGAGACCCAGTACTTC.

There are a few counts of this clonotype. The gene calls are TRBV7-2 and TRBJ1-3; unclear D gene. Looked up from germline, CDR1 is SGHTA and CDR2 is FQGNSA. V lost 5 bases and J lost 2, with 19 bases in between. This CDR3 has 17 amino acids. CDR3 coding DNA: TGTGCCAGCAGCCCCCGCGGGGATTACTGGCCTGGAAACACCATATATTTT. Amino acid sequence: CASSPRGDYWPGNTIYF.

This clonotype was observed a handful of times. J is TRBJ2-2 and V is TRBV20-1; weak D call: TRBD2 (6 bases). Germline V gene data show CDR1 as DFQATT and CDR2 as SNEGSKA (reference sequence). CDR3 length equals 15 residues. V gave up 6 bases and J gave up 0 bases, with 14 bases separating them. For the CDR3, the DNA is TGCAGTGCCGAGGCGCTAGCGACGAACACCGGGGAGCTGTTTTTT. This gives the protein CSAEALATNTGELFF.

The chain uses TRBV4-3 and TRBJ2-7; D is unresolved. The CDR3 loop spans 17 amino acids. CDR1 and CDR2 (germline): LGHNA, YSLEER. V was cut by 5 bases and J by 6 bases, with 26 bases left in between. CDR3 loop: CASSYGYTGHIGSEQYF. CDR3 nucleotide sequence: TGCGCCAGCAGCTACGGCTACACCGGGCACATAGGCTCCGAGCAGTACTTC.

As regards this clonotype: A clone one base away is much larger, so this may be a read error. This chain uses TRBV7-8 with TRBJ2-7; tentatively, D is TRBD2 (6 bases). Germline V gene lookup returns CDR1 SGHVS and CDR2 FQNEAQ. V lost 5 bases and J 2 bases, leaving 13 bases between the germline ends. The CDR3 spans 14 residues. The chain's CDR3 is CASSPGLAPYEQYV. CDR3 DNA: TGTGCCAGCAGCCCGGGACTGGCACCCTACGAGCAGTACGTC.

This clonotype came up many times. J is TRBJ1-1 and V is TRBV30, with 8 bases that match TRBD1. The germline V gene has CDR1 GTSNPN and CDR2 SVGIG (reference sequence). The junction had 7 bases not matched to a gene; V was cut back by 5 bases and J by 5 bases. The CDR3 consists of 13 residues. Written as DNA, the CDR3 is TGTGCCTGGGGAGACAGGGGATTGACTGAAGCTTTCTTT. It translates to CAWGDRGLTEAFF.

This clonotype was recorded at least ten times. The chain employs TRBV5-1 and TRBJ2-1; D ambiguous. The CDR3 has 14 residues. Germline-derived CDR1 and CDR2 are SGHRS and YFSETQ. The V end lost 0 bases, the J end lost 8 bases, and 12 bases lay between the germline ends. CDR3 bases: TGCGCCAGCAGCTTGGGATTAGGAGCCCATGAGCAGTTCTTC. Its protein product is CASSLGLGAHEQFF. Full variable domain (missing parts from reference TRBV5-1 and TRBJ2-1): KAGVTQTPRYLIKTRGQQVTLSCSPISGHRSVSWYQQTPGQGLQFLFEYFSETQRNKGNFPGRFSGRQFSNSRSEMNVSTLELGDSALYLCASSLGLGAHEQFFGPGTRLTVL.

This clonotype has only one observation. The CDR3 reads CASGPGYTYEQYF. DNA of the CDR3: TGTGCCAGCGGCCCGGGATACACCTACGAGCAGTACTTC. The genes are TRBV3-1 and TRBJ2-7, with D possibly being TRBD2 (5 bases). The germline gives CDR1 LGHDT, CDR2 YNNKEL (reference sequence). This CDR3 has 13 amino acids. Trimming took 8 bases from V and 2 from J, leaving 13 bases between them.

V gene TRBV7-2 combines with J gene TRBJ2-7; a possible D gene is TRBD2 (7 bases). Trimming left V 2 bases short and J 2 bases short, with 10 bases between. The CDR3 has 14 amino acids. Germline V gives CDR1 SGHTA, CDR2 FQGNSA. The CDR3 coding sequence is TGTGCCAGCAGCTTATACGGGGGGCCCTACGAGCAGTACGTC. Translation: CASSLYGGPYEQYV.

This clonotype has only a few counts. The V gene is TRBV11-1, the J gene TRBJ1-1, with 7 bases aligning to TRBD1. The length of the CDR3 is 18 residues. CDR1 SGHAT and CDR2 FQDESV come from the germline V gene (reference sequence). Losses at the gene ends were 8 bases for V and 11 bases for J; bases not matched to a gene: 29. CDR3 in amino acids: CASVSAEAQGDEIMEAFF. The CDR3 DNA reads TGTGCCAGCGTTTCAGCTGAGGCTCAGGGGGATGAGATTATGGAGGCTTTCTTT. Filled out from reference TRBV11-1 and TRBJ1-1, the complete variable domain reads EAEVAQSPRYKITEKSQAVAFWCDPISGHATLYWYRQILGQGPELLVQFQDESVVDDSQLPKDRFSAERLKGVDSTLKIQPAELGDSAMYLCASVSAEAQGDEIMEAFFGQGTRLTVV.

To note about this clonotype: An end of the junction does not agree with germline; a read error may underlie this. This chain uses TRBV25-1 with TRBJ2-3, with TRBD1 matching 8 bases. This CDR3 spans 13 amino acids. Germline loops: CDR1 MGHDK, CDR2 SYGVNS. CDR3 DNA sequence: TGTGCCAGCAGTGACCCTGGACAGGGCGAGGTACATTTT. Its translation is CASSDPGQGEVHF.

The V and J genes are TRBV4-3 and TRBJ2-5; 8 positions match TRBD1. Germline values: CDR1 LGHNA, CDR2 YSLEER. The CDR3 has 16 amino acids. J was trimmed by 5 bases and V by 2 bases; bases with no gene match: 10. The CDR3: CASSQWGDRGPETQYF. Written as DNA, the CDR3 is TGCGCCAGCAGCCAATGGGGCGACAGGGGCCCGGAGACCCAGTACTTC.

This chain links TRBV28 with TRBJ2-7; unclear D gene. Germline-derived CDR1 and CDR2 are MDHEN and SYDVKM. Trimming left V 2 bases short and J 0 bases short, with 17 bases between. The CDR3 sequence is 17 residues long. For the CDR3, the DNA is TGTGCCAGCAGTTTACCGGGCCGAGGTACGACCTCCTACGAGCAGTACGTC. Translation: CASSLPGRGTTSYEQYV.

The chain uses TRBV20-1 and TRBJ1-5; possibly TRBD1 for D (5 bases). V was shortened by 6 bases and J by 4 bases, with 13 bases between the two germline ends. There are 13 residues in the CDR3. Germline assignment: CDR1 DFQATT and CDR2 SNEGSKA (reference sequence). CDR3 loop: CSARQYFNQPQHF. CDR3 DNA: TGCAGTGCCAGACAGTATTTTAATCAGCCCCAGCATTTT.

The chain combines TRBV6-5 with TRBJ2-5, with D possibly being TRBD1 (5 bases). With 0 bases removed from V and 5 bases from J, the gap between germline ends came to 13 bases. Per the germline V gene, CDR1 is MNHEY and CDR2 is SVGAGI. This CDR3 has 15 amino acids. The CDR3 loop reads CASSYSISGWETQYF. CDR3 nucleotide sequence: TGTGCCAGCAGTTACTCGATATCAGGGTGGGAGACCCAGTACTTC.

V usage is TRBV11-2 and J usage is TRBJ2-1; TRBD1 is a possible D gene (6 bases). The CDR3 has 14 residues. Trimming stripped 5 bases from V and 9 bases from J, with 17 bases between. Germline-derived CDR1 and CDR2 are SGHAT and FQNNGV. CDR3 sequence (DNA): TGTGCCAGCAGCACTTCGACAGGCCCCGGTGAGCAGTTCTTC. This sequence encodes CASSTSTGPGEQFF.

This clonotype was detected only a few times. The CDR3 loop is CASSLRSSGANVLTF. The CDR3 DNA is TGTGCCAGCAGCCTCAGGAGCTCTGGGGCCAACGTCCTGACTTTC. The chain recombines TRBV6-1 with TRBJ2-6; D not certain. The CDR3 consists of 15 residues. Germline CDR1 and CDR2: MNHNS and SASEGT. V dropped 6 bases and J dropped 0 bases, with 9 bases sitting between them.

This clonotype showed up just a few times. V usage is TRBV4-1 and J usage is TRBJ2-2; D is unresolved. CDR1 and CDR2 from the germline V gene are MGHRA and YSYEKL. Between the trimmed V and J ends, which lost 3 bases and 0 bases, there was a span of 2 bases. The CDR3 covers 13 residues. In nucleotides, the CDR3 is TGCGCCAGCAGCCACACGAACACCGGGGAGCTGTTTTTT. It yields the protein CASSHTNTGELFF.

This clonotype turned up a few times. The chain couples TRBV7-3 to TRBJ1-6, with D maybe TRBD1 (5 bases). With 2 bases removed from V and 6 bases from J, the gap between germline ends came to 8 bases. This CDR3 has 14 amino acids. CDR1 and CDR2 from the germline V gene are SGHTA and FQGTGA. In nucleotides, the CDR3 is TGTGCCAGCAGCTTAGGGGCCAGTAATTCACCCCTCCACTTT. Residues: CASSLGASNSPLHF.

This clonotype was detected a few times. The chain recombines TRBV4-3 with TRBJ2-1; 11 positions match TRBD2. V trimming: 3 bases; J trimming: 0 bases; junction bases outside the gene matches: 4. In germline, CDR1 is LGHNA, CDR2 YSLEER. The CDR3 runs to 17 residues. The CDR3 loop reads CASSQRLAGSSYNEQFF. The CDR3 DNA reads as TGCGCCAGCAGCCAGAGACTAGCGGGGAGCTCCTACAATGAGCAGTTCTTC.

This sequence joins TRBV27 and TRBJ2-3; 10 positions match TRBD2. CDR1 and CDR2 from the germline V gene are MNHEY and SMNVEV (reference sequence). V lost 2 bases, J lost 4 bases, and 6 bases stayed unmatched. This CDR3 contains 16 residues. Written as DNA, the CDR3 is TGTGCCAGCAGTTTACTACCGGGACTAGCGTCAGATACGCAGTATTTT. This gives the protein CASSLLPGLASDTQYF.

The chain is built from TRBV28 and TRBJ2-7; possibly TRBD1 or TRBD2 for D (5 bases each). V was trimmed by 6 bases and J by 0 bases, leaving 12 bases between them. Germline V lookup: CDR1 MDHEN, CDR2 SYDVKM. The CDR3 loop spans 14 amino acids. The CDR3 sequence is CASRPSGSSYEQYV. CDR3 sequence (DNA): TGTGCCAGCAGACCTTCAGGGAGCTCCTACGAGCAGTACGTC.

This clonotype was counted at least ten times. V usage is TRBV7-2 and J usage is TRBJ2-5, with 8 bases that match TRBD2. CDR1 is SGHTA, CDR2 FQGNSA, per germline. J lost 4 bases, V lost 5 bases, and 6 bases had no gene match. The CDR3 spans 14 residues. The CDR3 DNA is TGTGCCAGCAGCATCTTCACTAGCGGAGAGACCCAGTACTTC. It encodes CASSIFTSGETQYF.

The rearrangement joins TRBV5-1 to TRBJ1-1, with D hard to call. Germline CDR1 and CDR2: SGHRS and YFSETQ. With 0 bases removed from V and 1 base from J, the gap between germline ends came to 10 bases. This CDR3 has 15 residues. CDR3 DNA sequence: TGCGCCAGCAGCTTGGCTAGTGCAGGGAACACTGAAGCTTTCTTT. Protein sequence: CASSLASAGNTEAFF.